One and the same sample provided the 30 T cell receptor beta chains below, sequenced in a study of control samples from healthy donors and cancer patients. Clones were sequenced by immunoSEQ multiplex PCR, and TCRdb holds only the in-frame ones, with some missing. Found here are roughly 150,000 clones, 93% of them singletons; the top ten hold 2% to 2.5%. Sequencing was carried out using blood. All receptors derive from a man over 45 in good health.

This clone was seen only a few times. The CDR3 sequence is CATKELGTGELFF. CDR3 nucleotides: TGTGCCACCAAGGAGTTGGGTACCGGGGAGCTGTTTTTT. The rearrangement links TRBV24-1 to TRBJ2-2; D gene uncertain. V lost 8 bases, J lost 5 bases, and 11 bases lay in between. CDR3 length: 13 residues. CDR1 and CDR2 from the germline V gene are KGHDR and SFDVKD.

The rearrangement joins TRBV7-2 to TRBJ2-7; 13 bases are shared with TRBD2. Trimming at V came to 4 bases and at J to 6 bases, leaving 6 bases not matched to a gene. CDR3 length: 15 residues. Germline V lookup: CDR1 SGHTA, CDR2 FQGNSA. CDR3 protein: CASSSGLAGVGEQYF. DNA for the CDR3: TGTGCCAGCAGCTCAGGACTAGCGGGAGTAGGCGAGCAGTACTTC.

Note on this clone: Other nucleotide sequences from this sample produce the same CDR3. The V call is TRBV28, the J call TRBJ2-3, with D hard to call. CDR3 length equals 14 residues. Trimming removed 1 base from V and 0 bases from J, with 5 bases in between. CDR1 and CDR2 (germline): MDHEN, SYDVKM. CDR3 DNA: TGTGCCAGCAGTTTATCAGGTAGCACAGATACGCAGTATTTT. Residues: CASSLSGSTDTQYF.

In this sample, this clone turned up once. J is TRBJ1-1 and V is TRBV27; D is ambiguous. V lost 6 bases and J 4 bases, leaving 12 bases between the germline ends. The V gene's germline CDR1 is MNHEY and CDR2 SMNVEV (reference sequence). This CDR3 spans 13 amino acids. The CDR3 DNA follows: TGTGCCAGCAGCCTTCGTGGAGGCACTGAAGCTTTCTTT. This encodes CASSLRGGTEAFF.

V gene TRBV6-5 combines with J gene TRBJ2-1, with 7 positions matching TRBD1. The CDR3 is 16 residues long. Germline V gene lookup returns CDR1 MNHEY and CDR2 SVGAGI. J was trimmed by 0 bases and V by 2 bases; bases with no gene match: 4. The CDR3 sequence is CASSYTGAASYNEQFF. In DNA, the CDR3 is TGTGCCAGCAGTTACACAGGGGCGGCCTCCTACAATGAGCAGTTCTTC.

The V call is TRBV3-1 (or the pseudogene TRBV3-2), the J call TRBJ2-4; 7 bases are a match to TRBD2. Germline trimming cut 1 base from V and 0 bases from J; bases unmatched to any gene: 6. The CDR3 is made up of 17 amino acids. CDR1 is LGHDT, CDR2 YNNKEL, per germline (reference sequence). The CDR3 DNA follows: TGTGCCAGCAGCCAAGCGAGCGGGGCCCTAGCCAAAAACATTCAGTACTTC. It codes for CASSQASGALAKNIQYF.

The J gene is TRBJ2-7, the V gene TRBV5-6; 11 bases agree with TRBD2. The junction had 12 bases not matched to a gene; V was cut back by 4 bases and J by 0 bases. Germline values: CDR1 SGHDT, CDR2 YYEEEE. CDR3 length equals 18 residues. The CDR3 loop is CASSLPLVAGGPSYEQYF. The CDR3 DNA is TGTGCCAGCAGCCTCCCATTGGTAGCGGGAGGGCCCTCCTACGAGCAGTACTTC.

The CDR3 region is CASSYSRRNEKLFF. The DNA of the CDR3 is TGTGCCAGCAGTTACAGCAGGAGGAATGAAAAACTGTTTTTT. This rearrangement joins TRBV6-5 to TRBJ1-4; no definite D call. This CDR3 spans 14 amino acids. Germline assignment: CDR1 MNHEY and CDR2 SVGAGI. Trimming cost V 2 bases and J 5 bases, with 9 bases left between them.

This rearrangement joins TRBV5-1 to TRBJ1-2; D remains ambiguous. Germline V gene lookup returns CDR1 SGHRS and CDR2 YFSETQ. This CDR3 has 15 residues. V dropped 0 bases and J dropped 7 bases, with 16 bases sitting between them. CDR3 region: CASSLEDVALRGYTF. The DNA for the CDR3 is TGCGCCAGCAGCTTGGAGGACGTCGCCCTTCGTGGCTACACCTTC.

The rearrangement joins TRBV7-9 to TRBJ1-2; D is undetermined. Trimming took off 3 bases at V and 4 bases at J, with 9 bases between the two ends. The CDR3 extends over 13 amino acids. Germline V gives CDR1 SEHNR, CDR2 FQNEAQ (reference sequence). The CDR3 DNA reads as TGTGCCAGCAGCTTGGATGGAGTCTATGGCTACACCTTC. It yields the protein CASSLDGVYGYTF. Full variable domain (missing parts from reference TRBV7-9 and TRBJ1-2): DTGVSQNPRHKITKRGQNVTFRCDPISEHNRLYWYRQTLGQGPEFLTYFQNEAQLEKSRLLSDRFSAERPKGSFSTLEIQRTEQGDSAMYLCASSLDGVYGYTFGSGTRLTVV.

The rearrangement links TRBV30 to TRBJ1-2; the D gene is possibly TRBD1 (5 bases). The germline V gene encodes CDR1 GTSNPN and CDR2 SVGIG (reference sequence). V gave up 5 bases and J gave up 5 bases, with 24 bases separating them. The CDR3 contains 16 residues. CDR3 loop: CAWDVQQGVGSYGYTF. CDR3 sequence (DNA): TGTGCCTGGGACGTACAACAAGGGGTCGGGAGTTATGGCTACACCTTC.

The chain recombines TRBV10-1 with TRBJ2-3, with D unclear. The V end was cut by 0 bases, the J end by 1 base, with 2 bases between. Germline loops: CDR1 WNHNN, CDR2 SYGVQD (reference sequence). CDR3 size: 13 residues. CDR3 coding DNA: TGCGCCAGCAGTGAGTCTGGCACAGATACGCAGTATTTT. This codes for CASSESGTDTQYF.

This clone was seen once. The rearrangement joins TRBV19 to TRBJ2-7, with D tentatively TRBD2 (5 bases). The ends were cut back, 8 bases at V and 3 bases at J, with 8 bases in the middle. Germline assignment: CDR1 LNHDA and CDR2 SQIVND (reference sequence). This CDR3 comprises 11 residues. The CDR3 DNA follows: TGTGCCAGTTCGGACTTCTACGAGCAGTACTTC. This gives the protein CASSDFYEQYF. Complete variable domain (other parts from reference TRBV19 and TRBJ2-7): DGGITQSPKYLFRKEGQNVTLSCEQNLNHDAMYWYRQDPGQGLRLIYYSQIVNDFQKGDIAEGYSVSREKKESFPLTVTSAQKNPTAFYLCASSDFYEQYFGPGTRLTVT.

This rearrangement joins TRBV11-1 to TRBJ2-3; 10 nucleotides match TRBD2. CDR1 SGHAT and CDR2 FQDESV come from the germline V gene (reference sequence). The ends lost 1 base at V and 1 base at J; junction bases unmatched: 2. CDR3 length: 16 amino acids. As DNA, the CDR3 is TGTGCCAGCAGCTTAGTGGGGACTAGCGGCACAGATACGCAGTATTTT. Protein product: CASSLVGTSGTDTQYF.

With regard to this clone: This specimen includes other DNA sequences encoding the same CDR3. The V and J genes are TRBV28 and TRBJ1-5; D ambiguous. CDR3 length: 13 residues. The germline V gene has CDR1 MDHEN and CDR2 SYDVKM. Trimming shortened V by 6 bases and J by 1 base, and 7 bases separated the two germline ends. As DNA, the CDR3 is TGTGCCAGCAGCCCGGACAGCAATCAGCCCCAGCATTTT. Translation gives CASSPDSNQPQHF.

V gene TRBV6-4 combines with J gene TRBJ2-7; D is possibly TRBD2 (5 bases). Trimming left V 8 bases short and J 0 bases short, with 17 bases between. This CDR3 comprises 15 residues. Germline-derived CDR1 and CDR2 are MRHNA and SNTAGT. The CDR3 spells CASCDQRSLSYEQYF. CDR3 DNA: TGTGCCAGCTGCGACCAGCGGAGCCTCTCCTACGAGCAGTACTTC.

The J gene is TRBJ1-4, the V gene TRBV5-1; D might be TRBD1 (6 bases). Trimming shortened V by 1 base and J by 8 bases, and 12 bases separated the two germline ends. This CDR3 has 14 residues. Germline CDR1 reads SGHRS; CDR2 reads YFSETQ. CDR3 in DNA: TGCGCCAGCAGCTTGAAGGCAGGGGACGAAAAACTGTTTTTT. This translates into CASSLKAGDEKLFF. Full variable domain (missing parts from reference TRBV5-1 and TRBJ1-4): KAGVTQTPRYLIKTRGQQVTLSCSPISGHRSVSWYQQTPGQGLQFLFEYFSETQRNKGNFPGRFSGRQFSNSRSEMNVSTLELGDSALYLCASSLKAGDEKLFFGSGTQLSVL.

The chain uses TRBV19 and TRBJ2-7, with TRBD2 matching over 14 bases. This CDR3 has 16 amino acids. Trimming removed 5 bases from V and 5 bases from J; junction bases left unmatched: 8. Germline lookup yields CDR1 LNHDA and CDR2 SQIVND (reference sequence). CDR3 nucleotide sequence: TGTGCCAGTAGTCTTGGGACTAGCGGGAGCTTAAACGAGCAGTACTTC. It specifies CASSLGTSGSLNEQYF.

The genes are TRBV7-9 and TRBJ1-2, with D uncertain. V lost 0 bases, J lost 2 bases, and 16 bases lay in between. The CDR3 is 17 residues long. Germline-derived CDR1 and CDR2 are SEHNR and FQNEAQ (reference sequence). CDR3 DNA: TGTGCCAGCAGCTTAGCCTGGCAAGGAGCTAGGAACTATGGCTACACCTTC. It translates to CASSLAWQGARNYGYTF.

The chain uses TRBV19 and TRBJ2-7; TRBD1 matches at 7 bases. This CDR3 comprises 13 residues. CDR1 LNHDA and CDR2 SQIVND come from the germline V gene (reference sequence). V trimming: 4 bases; J trimming: 2 bases; junction bases outside the gene matches: 2. DNA of the CDR3: TGTGCCAGTAGTAAACAGGGGACCTACGAGCAGTACTTC. Its translation is CASSKQGTYEQYF. The full variable domain, completed using reference TRBV19 and TRBJ2-7, is DGGITQSPKYLFRKEGQNVTLSCEQNLNHDAMYWYRQDPGQGLRLIYYSQIVNDFQKGDIAEGYSVSREKKESFPLTVTSAQKNPTAFYLCASSKQGTYEQYFGPGTRLTVT.

This clone has a handful of counts. This sequence joins TRBV12-3 or TRBV12-4 and TRBJ1-5, with a weak D call TRBD1 (5 bases). The CDR3 sequence is 13 residues long. Trimming took 7 bases from V and 3 from J, leaving 10 bases between them. The CDR3 nucleotides are TGTGCCAGCAACCAGGGATTCAATCAGCCCCAGCATTTT. This codes for CASNQGFNQPQHF.

In its sample, this clone was seen once. The gene calls are TRBV5-1 and TRBJ1-1, with D unclear. V was pared by 4 bases and J by 5 bases, with 15 bases between. Germline V lookup: CDR1 SGHRS, CDR2 YFSETQ. The CDR3 spans 14 residues. CDR3 DNA sequence: TGCGCCAGCAGCACCACAGCGATGGGGACTGAAGCTTTCTTT. Translating it yields CASSTTAMGTEAFF.

The chain joins TRBV27 to TRBJ1-2, with 11 bases identical to TRBD1. Germline CDR1 reads MNHEY; CDR2 reads SMNVEV (reference sequence). The CDR3 spans 14 residues. V shed 6 bases, J shed 8 bases, and the junction held 8 bases outside the gene matches. For the CDR3, the DNA is TGTGCCAGCAGAGGAGCCGGGACAGGGGGAGGCTACACCTTC. It translates to CASRGAGTGGGYTF.

This clone was picked up one time. The gene calls are TRBV7-3 and TRBJ2-3; 8 positions agree with TRBD2. CDR1 SGHTA and CDR2 FQGTGA come from the germline V gene. The ends lost 5 bases at V and 4 bases at J; junction bases unmatched: 11. The CDR3 is 16 residues long. The chain's CDR3 is CASSPTSSGSPDTQYF. Written as DNA, the CDR3 is TGTGCCAGCAGCCCAACGTCGAGCGGGAGCCCAGATACGCAGTATTTT.

This clone was recorded a few times. The V gene is TRBV6-5, the J gene TRBJ2-7; D is undetermined. Trimming took off 7 bases at V and 3 bases at J, with 7 bases between the two ends. The V gene's germline CDR1 is MNHEY and CDR2 SVGAGI. CDR3 length: 11 residues. As DNA, the CDR3 is TGTGCCAGCACCGCCCGCTACGAGCAGTACTTC. This codes for CASTARYEQYF.

The rearrangement uses TRBV7-9 and TRBJ1-4, with 9 bases lining up with TRBD1. CDR3 length equals 15 residues. CDR1 and CDR2 from the germline V gene are SEHNR and FQNEAQ (reference sequence). The V and J ends lost 5 bases and 7 bases, in that order; junction bases with no gene match: 8. The CDR3 nucleotides are TGTGCCAGCAGCCCAATAACAGGGGGCGGTGAAAAACTGTTTTTT. It yields the protein CASSPITGGGEKLFF.

The chain carries TRBV10-3 and TRBJ2-7; D is tentatively TRBD1 or TRBD2 (5 bases each). Germline CDR1 is ENHRY and CDR2 is SYGVKD. V gave up 3 bases and J gave up 2 bases, with 11 bases separating them. CDR3 length: 14 residues. CDR3 in amino acids: CAISERDAAYEQYF. DNA for the CDR3: TGTGCCATCAGTGAAAGGGACGCCGCCTACGAGCAGTACTTC.

The chain links TRBV7-9 to TRBJ2-1; D is tentatively TRBD1 or TRBD2 (5 bases each). CDR3 length: 13 amino acids. With 1 base removed from V and 9 bases from J, the gap between germline ends came to 10 bases. CDR1 SEHNR and CDR2 FQNEAQ come from the germline V gene (reference sequence). CDR3 coding DNA: TGTGCCAGCAGCTTAGATAGGGGAGTTGAGCAGTTCTTC. Translating gives CASSLDRGVEQFF.

The V gene is TRBV28, the J gene TRBJ2-1; 11 bases are a match to TRBD2. V gave up 2 bases and J gave up 4 bases; unmatched junction bases: 1. The CDR3 has 15 amino acids. CDR1 is MDHEN and CDR2 is SYDVKM in the germline V gene. CDR3 sequence reads: CASSLTSGGYNEQFF. CDR3 coding DNA: TGTGCCAGCAGTTTAACTAGCGGGGGATACAATGAGCAGTTCTTC.

This clone was detected a few times. The chain carries TRBV30 and TRBJ1-5, with D unresolved. V lost 4 bases and J lost 9, with 13 bases in between. Germline values: CDR1 GTSNPN, CDR2 SVGIG (reference sequence). The CDR3 contains 12 residues. CDR3 sequence: CAWNLGGGPQHF. The CDR3 DNA sequence: TGTGCCTGGAATCTAGGAGGAGGGCCCCAGCATTTT.